The 21 T cell receptor beta chains presented below share a single source sample, sequenced in a study of chronic HIV infection and antiretroviral therapy. One entry per CDR3 protein, called by TCRdb with MiXCR from the 5' RACE reads. The sample has about 38,000 distinct CDR3 sequences; around 8.7% are singletons. The specimen sequenced was peripheral blood. These receptors came from an adult who had HIV and had not received antiretroviral therapy, or was an uninfected healthy control (not recorded which).

The chain links TRBV4-2 to TRBJ1-2; perhaps TRBD1 as D (5 bases). The CDR3 is 14 residues long. The germline V and J ends were trimmed by 6 bases and 3 bases, with 14 bases remaining between them. Germline CDR1 reads LGHNA; CDR2 reads YNFKEQ. The CDR3 nucleotides are TGTGCCAGCAGGCCGGGGGGATCGGACTATGGCTACACCTTC. It codes for CASRPGGSDYGYTF.

This clonotype was seen many times. The chain couples TRBV2 to TRBJ2-7; 8 positions agree with TRBD2. Per germline, CDR1 SNHLY and CDR2 FYNNEI. This CDR3 region has 16 residues. V dropped 1 base and J dropped 1; count of bases not matched to a gene: 6. DNA for the CDR3: TGTGCCAGCAGTGAAGTAGCGGGACGTATATCCTACGAGCAGTACTTC. Residues: CASSEVAGRISYEQYF.

This clonotype was counted ten times or more. The genes are TRBV25-1 and TRBJ2-7; no clear D. V was pared by 1 base and J by 1 base, with 14 bases between. The germline V gene has CDR1 MGHDK and CDR2 SYGVNS. The CDR3 loop spans 16 amino acids. This CDR3 reads CASSESAALKSYEQYF. Written as DNA, the CDR3 is TGTGCCAGCAGTGAATCGGCGGCGCTTAAATCCTACGAGCAGTACTTC.

The chain recombines TRBV28 with TRBJ2-7; TRBD1 might be the D (6 bases). In germline, CDR1 is MDHEN, CDR2 SYDVKM. The V end was cut by 5 bases, the J end by 0 bases, with 11 bases between. The length of the CDR3 is 14 residues. The CDR3 nucleotides are TGTGCCAGCAGTCTCCTGGACAGCTCCTACGAGCAGTACTTC. Protein sequence: CASSLLDSSYEQYF.

The rearrangement links TRBV29-1 to TRBJ2-1; perhaps TRBD2 as D (5 bases). Trimming removed 8 bases from V and 3 bases from J, with 14 bases in between. The CDR3 loop spans 13 amino acids. Germline values: CDR1 SQVTM, CDR2 ANQGSEA. The CDR3 DNA sequence: TGCAGCAGTTGGCAGAGGGACTACAATGAGCAGTTCTTC. It codes for CSSWQRDYNEQFF.

This clonotype was counted ten times or more. The chain links TRBV12-3 or TRBV12-4 to TRBJ1-2, with 7 bases lining up with TRBD1. The V segment lost 6 bases and the J segment 13 bases; nucleotides outside the gene matches: 11. The CDR3 spans 12 residues. The CDR3 spells CASRYPGQSLTF. For the CDR3, the DNA is TGTGCCAGCAGATATCCGGGACAGTCACTCACCTTC.

Only a few counts were recorded for this clonotype. The genes are TRBV4-3 and TRBJ2-1; D unclear. CDR1 and CDR2 (germline): LGHNA, YSLEER. V was shortened by 0 bases and J by 4 bases, with 4 bases between the two germline ends. The CDR3 covers 13 residues. For the CDR3, the DNA is TGCGCCAGCAGCCAAGAGGGGTACAATGAGCAGTTCTTC. Protein sequence: CASSQEGYNEQFF.

There are a few counts of this clonotype. The rearrangement joins TRBV7-2 to TRBJ2-5, with a tentative D call TRBD1 (6 bases). The germline V and J ends were trimmed by 6 bases and 0 bases, with 14 bases remaining between them. The CDR3 loop spans 15 amino acids. Germline V lookup: CDR1 SGHTA, CDR2 FQGNSA. The CDR3 DNA is TGTGCCAGCAGGGAAGGACAGATGTACCAAGAGACCCAGTACTTC. Its translation: CASREGQMYQETQYF.

This clonotype has at least ten counts. This chain links TRBV20-1 with TRBJ2-7, with a weak D call TRBD1 (5 bases). The V end lost 2 bases, the J end lost 6 bases, and 11 bases lay between the germline ends. CDR1 and CDR2 from the germline V gene are DFQATT and SNEGSKA (reference sequence). This CDR3 is built from 12 residues. The CDR3 loop reads CSARPDSTEQYF. The CDR3 region has the DNA TGCAGTGCTAGACCCGACAGTACCGAGCAGTACTTC.

This clonotype was detected many times. CDR3 amino acids: CASSPDRGGTGELFF. The CDR3 nucleotides are TGTGCCAGCAGCCCGGACAGGGGTGGGACCGGGGAGCTGTTTTTT. The V gene is TRBV7-2, the J gene TRBJ2-2; 9 bases match TRBD1. Germline V gene sequence: CDR1 SGHTA, CDR2 FQGNSA. The CDR3 spans 15 residues. V shed 5 bases, J shed 5 bases, and the junction held 6 bases outside the gene matches.

This clonotype was seen repeatedly, ten times or more. The gene calls are TRBV28 and TRBJ2-1, with 9 positions matching TRBD1. Germline V gives CDR1 MDHEN, CDR2 SYDVKM. The length of the CDR3 is 13 residues. V lost 8 bases and J lost 6; bases outside the gene matches: 5. The CDR3 protein is CASGDRVFNEQFF. CDR3 bases: TGTGCCAGCGGGGACAGGGTGTTCAATGAGCAGTTCTTC.

The rearrangement uses TRBV10-3 and TRBJ1-4; the D gene is possibly TRBD1 (6 bases). V lost 6 bases and J 8 bases, leaving 13 bases between the germline ends. CDR3 length: 13 residues. CDR1 ENHRY and CDR2 SYGVKD come from the germline V gene. The DNA of the CDR3 is TGTGCCATCAGCCCTCAGGGGTTGGAAAAACTGTTTTTT. Amino acid sequence: CAISPQGLEKLFF.

This clonotype was counted many times. The chain has TRBV28 and TRBJ1-2, with D unresolved. Trimming pared 3 bases from V and 2 bases from J, leaving 10 bases between. In germline, CDR1 is MDHEN, CDR2 SYDVKM. The CDR3 has 14 residues. Here the CDR3 reads CASSLAEINYGYTF. Here the CDR3 DNA reads TGTGCCAGCAGTTTGGCAGAGATCAACTATGGCTACACCTTC.

This clonotype was seen ten or more times. The rearrangement joins TRBV29-1 to TRBJ2-1; D is unresolved. The CDR3 is 11 residues long. The germline V gene encodes CDR1 SQVTM and CDR2 ANQGSEA. The germline V and J ends were trimmed by 8 bases and 10 bases, with 15 bases remaining between them. In DNA form, the CDR3 reads TGCAGCTCATCCGGGCCTCCCGAGCAGTTCTTC. It translates to CSSSGPPEQFF.

This clonotype was observed at least ten times. J is TRBJ2-3 and V is TRBV29-1; no clear D. V was shortened by 8 bases and J by 0 bases, with 6 bases between the two germline ends. CDR1 and CDR2 (germline): SQVTM, ANQGSEA. This CDR3 has 11 residues. For the CDR3, the DNA is TGCAGCATATATAGCACAGATACGCAGTATTTT. It codes for CSIYSTDTQYF.

The sample holds a few counts of this clonotype. This chain uses TRBV7-3 with TRBJ2-3, with 11 positions matching TRBD2. This CDR3 spans 15 amino acids. The junction had 5 bases not matched to a gene; V was cut back by 5 bases and J by 4 bases. The germline V gene encodes CDR1 SGHTA and CDR2 FQGTGA. The CDR3 protein is CASSPGTSGSDTQYF. The CDR3 nucleotides read TGTGCCAGCAGCCCCGGGACTAGCGGTTCAGATACGCAGTATTTT.

Only a few counts were recorded for this clonotype. The chain carries TRBV5-1 and TRBJ2-5, with TRBD2 identical over 8 bases. Germline loops: CDR1 SGHRS, CDR2 YFSETQ. This CDR3 has 14 amino acids. Trimming took 3 bases from V and 2 from J; bases not matched to a gene: 3. CDR3 amino acids: CASSSTSGQETQYF. The DNA for the CDR3 is TGCGCCAGCAGCTCCACTAGCGGACAAGAGACCCAGTACTTC.

This clonotype was counted many times. The V and J genes are TRBV10-3 and TRBJ1-1; no reliable D call. The CDR3 covers 15 residues. Trimming took 0 bases from V and 0 from J, leaving 8 bases between them. CDR1 is ENHRY, CDR2 SYGVKD, per germline. CDR3 in DNA: TGTGCCATCAGTGAGTCGATGGCAGTGAACACTGAAGCTTTCTTT. Amino acid sequence: CAISESMAVNTEAFF.

This clonotype was detected only a few times. The chain carries TRBV29-1 and TRBJ2-7; D uncertain. The ends were cut back, 0 bases at V and 6 bases at J, with 9 bases in the middle. Germline assignment: CDR1 SQVTM and CDR2 ANQGSEA. This CDR3 has 12 residues. CDR3 region: CSVEDQGSEQYF. The DNA of the CDR3 is TGCAGCGTTGAAGATCAAGGGTCCGAGCAGTACTTC.

V gene TRBV29-1 combines with J gene TRBJ2-3; D perhaps matches TRBD1 (7 bases). The ends were cut back, 2 bases at V and 8 bases at J, with 8 bases in the middle. Germline V gene data show CDR1 as SQVTM and CDR2 as ANQGSEA. This CDR3 contains 11 residues. CDR3 sequence: CSVEQGGTQYF. The CDR3 DNA reads as TGCAGCGTTGAACAGGGGGGTACGCAGTATTTT.

The chain carries TRBV18 and TRBJ1-1; D is uncertain. Germline lookup yields CDR1 KGHSH and CDR2 LQKENI. This CDR3 region has 14 residues. V lost 4 bases and J 3 bases, leaving 12 bases between the germline ends. The CDR3: CASSQDGPDTEAFF. The CDR3 coding sequence is TGTGCCAGCTCACAGGACGGACCCGACACTGAAGCTTTCTTT.